These 23 T cell receptor beta chains were sequenced from one sample in a study of blood T cell repertoires in COVID-19. The repertoire was sequenced with immunoSEQ multiplex PCR; TCRdb's copy has only in-frame clones and lacks some. The repertoire consists of roughly 350,000 clones, with around 86% occurring once and the leading ten covering nearly 6.5%. Sequenced input: peripheral blood. The receptors stem from a woman in her forties or fifties with COVID-19, enrolled during active disease.

A note on this clone: Other DNA sequences within the sample encode an identical CDR3. The J gene is TRBJ1-1, the V gene TRBV6-5; D possibly corresponds to TRBD1 (6 bases). V lost 4 bases and J 2 bases, leaving 8 bases between the germline ends. Germline values: CDR1 MNHEY, CDR2 SVGAGI. The CDR3 is 13 residues long. CDR3 region: CASSLQGNTEAFF. The CDR3, as DNA: TGTGCCAGCAGTTTACAGGGAAACACTGAAGCTTTCTTT.

The chain is built from TRBV25-1 and TRBJ1-4, with D maybe TRBD1 (5 bases). V was shortened by 2 bases and J by 5 bases, with 15 bases between the two germline ends. Germline V gene lookup returns CDR1 MGHDK and CDR2 SYGVNS. This CDR3 is built from 16 residues. CDR3 in DNA: TGTGCCAGCAGTGAACCTAGGGGCCCCCAAAATGAAAAACTGTTTTTT. Translating gives CASSEPRGPQNEKLFF.

The chain couples TRBV19 to TRBJ1-2; D call uncertain. Germline loops: CDR1 LNHDA, CDR2 SQIVND (reference sequence). Trimming stripped 7 bases from V and 2 bases from J, with 8 bases between. The CDR3 loop spans 12 amino acids. In DNA, the CDR3 is TGTGCCAGTAAGACGGAGAACTATGGCTACACCTTC. Protein product: CASKTENYGYTF.

Here the CDR3 reads CASARVHTEAFF. CDR3 bases: TGCGCCAGCGCGAGGGTTCACACTGAAGCTTTCTTT. The chain is built from TRBV10-2 and TRBJ1-1, with D uncertain. The CDR3 consists of 12 residues. Germline V gene sequence: CDR1 WSHSY, CDR2 SAAADI. V dropped 8 bases and J dropped 3 bases, with 10 bases sitting between them.

The table lists this clone with a count of one. The chain carries TRBV19 and TRBJ2-5, with 7 bases identical to TRBD1. V was pared by 3 bases and J by 1 base, with 5 bases of the junction left unmatched. The germline V gene has CDR1 LNHDA and CDR2 SQIVND (reference sequence). The CDR3 totals 15 residues. CDR3 DNA: TGTGCCAGTAGTATTCTCAGGACAGGCCAAGAGACCCAGTACTTC. Translated: CASSILRTGQETQYF.

This chain links TRBV4-1 with TRBJ2-1; D gene ambiguous. V gave up 5 bases and J gave up 5 bases, with 13 bases separating them. The CDR3 covers 14 residues. Per germline, CDR1 MGHRA and CDR2 YSYEKL. The CDR3 region is CASSFRLTDNEQFF. The CDR3 DNA follows: TGCGCCAGCAGCTTTCGACTCACCGACAATGAGCAGTTCTTC.

The CDR3 sequence: CAKRDSSTEAFF. In DNA form, the CDR3 reads TGTGCCAAAAGGGACAGTAGTACTGAAGCTTTCTTT. The chain carries TRBV21-1 and TRBJ1-1; TRBD1 is taken as the D call from the table, unchecked against the DNA. TRBV21-1 is deemed a pseudogene. CDR3 size: 12 residues.

The chain employs TRBV9 and TRBJ2-7, with 8 nucleotides matching TRBD2. Losses at the gene ends were 4 bases for V and 3 bases for J; bases not matched to a gene: 9. The CDR3 is 15 residues long. Germline CDR1 reads SGDLS; CDR2 reads YYNGEE. The CDR3 nucleotides are TGTGCCAGCAGCCCAGGACTAGCTGTCCGCTACGAGCAGTACTTC. Translating it yields CASSPGLAVRYEQYF.

The V call is TRBV7-2, the J call TRBJ2-7; D gene ambiguous. The V end lost 1 base, the J end lost 0 bases, and 7 bases lay between the germline ends. The germline CDR1 and CDR2 sequences are SGHTA and FQGNSA. The CDR3 has 14 residues. The CDR3 DNA sequence: TGTGCCAGCAGCTTAGGCAGTCTCTCCTACGAGCAGTACTTC. Translation gives CASSLGSLSYEQYF.

The chain has TRBV19 and TRBJ2-7; 9 bases line up with TRBD1. Germline V CDR1 and CDR2: LNHDA, SQIVND (reference sequence). V trimming: 7 bases; J trimming: 3 bases; junction bases outside the gene matches: 10. The CDR3 is 15 amino acids. CDR3 loop: CASKRAGTGYYEQYF. In nucleotides, the CDR3 is TGTGCCAGTAAAAGGGCCGGGACAGGGTACTACGAGCAGTACTTC.

The chain carries TRBV3-1 (or the pseudogene TRBV3-2) and TRBJ1-1; TRBD1 matches at 8 bases. The CDR3 sequence is 15 residues long. Per the germline V gene, CDR1 is LGHDT and CDR2 is YNNKEL (reference sequence). J lost 2 bases, V lost 4 bases, and 6 bases had no gene match. For the CDR3, the DNA is TGTGCCAGCAGCCGAGGACAGGGACCTAACACTGAAGCTTTCTTT. Its protein is CASSRGQGPNTEAFF.

The chain couples TRBV9 to TRBJ1-4; no definite D call. CDR3 length: 13 residues. The germline V and J ends were trimmed by 3 bases and 7 bases, with 10 bases remaining between them. Germline CDR1 reads SGDLS; CDR2 reads YYNGEE. The CDR3 loop is CASSAGILEKLFF. CDR3 nucleotide sequence: TGTGCCAGCAGCGCGGGAATCCTTGAAAAACTGTTTTTT.

This clone was seen repeatedly, ten times or more. The same CDR3 arises from other DNA sequences in this sample as well. The chain carries TRBV18 and TRBJ1-5; 9 bases fit TRBD1. Per the germline V gene, CDR1 is KGHSH and CDR2 is LQKENI. V shed 3 bases and J 2 bases; nucleotides not matched to a gene: 2. This CDR3 is 15 amino acids long. The CDR3 DNA follows: TGTGCCAGCTCACCGGACAGGGGTGGCAATCAGCCCCAGCATTTT. Translating it yields CASSPDRGGNQPQHF.

This chain connects TRBV11-2 to TRBJ2-7; weak D call: TRBD2 (5 bases). V lost 3 bases to trimming and J lost 7 bases, with 7 bases between them. Germline CDR1 and CDR2: SGHAT and FQNNGV. CDR3 size: 11 residues. The CDR3 spells CASSFGGEQYF. The CDR3 nucleotides are TGTGCCAGCAGCTTCGGCGGGGAGCAGTACTTC.

The V call is TRBV27, the J call TRBJ1-1, with TRBD1 identical over 7 bases. Per germline, CDR1 MNHEY and CDR2 SMNVEV (reference sequence). This CDR3 spans 16 amino acids. The ends lost 3 bases at V and 7 bases at J; junction bases unmatched: 14. CDR3 loop: CASSFHTGVTNGEAFF. As DNA, the CDR3 is TGTGCCAGCAGTTTCCATACAGGGGTCACGAACGGTGAAGCTTTCTTT.

J is TRBJ2-2 and V is TRBV25-1; 7 bases fit TRBD1. Trimming at V came to 2 bases and at J to 6 bases, leaving 0 bases not matched to a gene. Germline CDR1 MGHDK, CDR2 SYGVNS. The CDR3 has 13 amino acids. Here the CDR3 reads CASSEQGAGELFF. The DNA of the CDR3 is TGTGCCAGCAGTGAACAGGGGGCCGGGGAGCTGTTTTTT. Drawing the rest from reference TRBV25-1 and TRBJ2-2, the complete variable domain is EADIYQTPRYLVIGTGKKITLECSQTMGHDKMYWYQQDPGMELHLIHYSYGVNSTEKGDLSSESTVSRIRTEHFPLTLESARPSHTSQYLCASSEQGAGELFFGEGSRLTVL.

Only one count was recorded for this clone. This chain links TRBV5-1 with TRBJ1-4; D is perhaps TRBD1 (5 bases). This CDR3 has 17 residues. The germline V gene has CDR1 SGHRS and CDR2 YFSETQ. Trimming removed 1 base at V and 0 bases at J, with 13 bases between. CDR3 nucleotides: TGCGCCAGCAGCTTGCCAGGGTCCGTTGCAACTAATGAAAAACTGTTTTTT. Translating it yields CASSLPGSVATNEKLFF.

V and J are TRBV24-1 and TRBJ2-2; tentatively, D is TRBD2 (6 bases). This CDR3 contains 15 residues. Germline CDR1 reads KGHDR; CDR2 reads SFDVKD. V was pared by 3 bases and J by 4 bases, with 11 bases between. The CDR3 coding sequence is TGTGCCACCAGTGATCGCTCCGGGGGCACCGGGGAGCTGTTTTTT. It encodes CATSDRSGGTGELFF.

This clone was seen a handful of times. This CDR3 reads CASSLGTSTEAFF. CDR3 DNA: TGTGCCAGCAGCTTAGGGACTTCGACTGAAGCTTTCTTT. The chain links TRBV7-9 to TRBJ1-1, with D unclear. V lost 1 base, J lost 5 bases, and 8 bases lay in between. Germline V CDR1 and CDR2: SEHNR, FQNEAQ (reference sequence). CDR3 length: 13 residues.

The V call is TRBV6-5, the J call TRBJ2-2; 8 bases fit TRBD1. V was clipped by 2 bases and J by 6 bases; unmatched bases: 2. Per the germline V gene, CDR1 is MNHEY and CDR2 is SVGAGI. The CDR3 totals 14 residues. This CDR3 is CASSYRQGSGELFF. The DNA of the CDR3 is TGTGCCAGCAGTTACCGACAGGGGTCCGGGGAGCTGTTTTTT.

The chain joins TRBV4-1 to TRBJ2-1; no clear D. The length of the CDR3 is 13 residues. Germline V gene lookup returns CDR1 MGHRA and CDR2 YSYEKL. Deletions cut 3 bases from V and 6 bases from J, with 9 bases between. This CDR3 is CASSHLPGNEQFF. The DNA for the CDR3 is TGCGCCAGCAGCCACCTACCAGGCAATGAGCAGTTCTTC.

The chain uses TRBV19 and TRBJ1-3; D remains unclear. This CDR3 is 13 amino acids long. V was clipped by 8 bases and J by 0 bases, with 8 bases between them. The V gene's germline CDR1 is LNHDA and CDR2 SQIVND (reference sequence). The CDR3 loop reads CASYVASGNTIYF. CDR3 nucleotide sequence: TGTGCCAGTTATGTGGCCTCTGGAAACACCATATATTTT.

This clone was seen a few times. The chain has TRBV7-2 and TRBJ2-7; D gene unclear. The V end lost 1 base, the J end lost 3 bases, and 7 bases lay between the germline ends. Germline CDR1 is SGHTA and CDR2 is FQGNSA. This CDR3 region has 13 residues. The CDR3, as DNA: TGTGCCAGCAGCTTAGTCCCCAGCTACGAGCAGTACTTC. It specifies CASSLVPSYEQYF. The full variable domain, in which reference TRBV7-2 and TRBJ2-7 provide the parts outside the CDR3, is GAGVSQSPSNKVTEKGKDVELRCDPISGHTALYWYRQSLGQGLEFLIYFQGNSAPDKSGLPSDRFSAERTGGSVSTLTIQRTQQEDSAVYLCASSLVPSYEQYFGPGTRLTVT.